This is a list of T cell receptor beta chains from one sample in a study of T cells in localized non-small cell lung cancer. Sequencing used immunoSEQ multiplex PCR; TCRdb keeps in-frame clones, though not all of them. The table has 45,000 to 55,000 clones, 75% to 90% seen once. The sample in question was peripheral blood, obtained before any cancer treatment. The receptor set was obtained from a male donor aged 60 or over with stage III squamous cell lung carcinoma. Each CDR3 is given with its conserved first and last residue. The D gene is left open where the match is weak. Some rows mark clone size as missing; the rest say once, few, many or name a class of expanded clone.

D gene,V gene,clone size,J gene,CDR3 DNA,CDR3 protein
TRBD1,TRBV4-2,NA,TRBJ1-3,TGTGCCAGCAGCCAAGATCGGGGACAGGGTTCTGGAAACACCATATATTTT,CASSQDRGQGSGNTIYF
NA,TRBV19,NA,TRBJ2-5,TGTGCCAGTAGTGTTAGGGGACAGACCCAGTACTTC,CASSVRGQTQYF
NA,TRBV6-5,NA,TRBJ2-3,TGTGCCAGCAGTCTTAGACAGGTTGCGGATACGCAGTATTTT,CASSLRQVADTQYF
NA,TRBV5-1,NA,TRBJ1-2,TGCGCCAGCAGCTTGTCGGGTAGGGCCAACTATGGCTACACCTTC,CASSLSGRANYGYTF
TRBD2,TRBV29-1,NA,TRBJ2-7,TGCAGCGTTGTACTAGGTGCTAGCGGATACGAGCAGTACTTC,CSVVLGASGYEQYF
NA,TRBV6-6,NA,TRBJ2-7,TGTGCCAGCAGTCACGGGAGGGCAGGGGGCTCCTACGAGCAGTACTTC,CASSHGRAGGSYEQYF
NA,TRBV27,NA,TRBJ1-4,TGTGCCAGCAGGCTGGCCTCTGGAACTAATGAAAAACTGTTTTTT,CASRLASGTNEKLFF
NA,TRBV19,NA,TRBJ2-1,TGTGCCAGTAGTCCCGACATAAGCCCCTACAATGAGCAGTTCTTC,CASSPDISPYNEQFF
NA,TRBV29-1,NA,TRBJ1-2,TGCAGCGTGGCGGACTCCAACTATGGCTACACCTTC,CSVADSNYGYTF
NA,TRBV7-9,NA,TRBJ1-2,TGTGCCAGCAGCTTATGGGGTGACGACTATGGCTACACCTTC,CASSLWGDDYGYTF
NA,TRBV11-2,NA,TRBJ2-5,TGTGCCAGCAGCCCGGGCGGGACCCAGTACTTC,CASSPGGTQYF
NA,TRBV19,NA,TRBJ2-2,TGTGCCAGTAGTATGGGGGACTTCACCGGGGAGCTGTTTTTT,CASSMGDFTGELFF
NA,TRBV9,few,TRBJ1-6,TGTGCCAGCAGCAGAGGGGGGGGAAATTCACCCCTCCACTTT,CASSRGGGNSPLHF
NA,TRBV27,NA,TRBJ2-7,TGTGCCAGCAGTTTAGACCCGAAGGGCCCCTACGAGCAGTACTTC,CASSLDPKGPYEQYF
NA,TRBV7-9,NA,TRBJ2-3,TGTGCCAGTCAGACCCCTCGCACAGATACGCAGTATTTT,CASQTPRTDTQYF
NA,TRBV6-5,NA,TRBJ2-3,TGTGCCAGCAGCAGCCCCGGGACGGCTGATACGCAGTATTTT,CASSSPGTADTQYF
NA,TRBV5-5,NA,TRBJ2-6,TGTGCCAGCAGCTTTGGGGCCAACGTCCTGACTTTC,CASSFGANVLTF
NA,TRBV29-1,NA,TRBJ1-1,TGCAGCGTGTCAGGGGCGGGAGTGAACACTGAAGCTTTCTTT,CSVSGAGVNTEAFF
TRBD1,TRBV5-5,NA,TRBJ2-5,TGTGCCAGCAGCCAGGGGACAGGGGGTCGGGAGACCCAGTACTTC,CASSQGTGGRETQYF
NA,TRBV7-2,NA,TRBJ1-5,TGTGCCAGCAGCCCACGTAGGGGTAGCAATCAGCCCCAGCATTTT,CASSPRRGSNQPQHF
NA,TRBV7-2,NA,TRBJ2-7,TGTGCCAGCAAGGATGGGCCAGGCCCCTACGAGCAGTACTTC,CASKDGPGPYEQYF
TRBD2,TRBV7-8,NA,TRBJ2-5,TGTGCCAGCAGCTTAGGACTAGCGGGAGGGCACCAAGAGACCCAGTACTTC,CASSLGLAGGHQETQYF
NA,TRBV19,NA,TRBJ1-4,TGTGCCACCCGACCGGGGTCGGAAAAACTGTTTTTT,CATRPGSEKLFF
NA,TRBV5-1,NA,TRBJ1-2,TGCGCCAGCGGACTAGCGGCGGACTATGGCTACACCTTC,CASGLAADYGYTF
TRBD2,TRBV15,NA,TRBJ2-3,TGTGCCACCAGCAGATCGGGACTAGGCAACACAGATACGCAGTATTTT,CATSRSGLGNTDTQYF
NA,TRBV30,NA,TRBJ2-5,TGTGCCTGGAGTGTACCCCCTTTAGAGACCCAGTACTTC,CAWSVPPLETQYF
NA,TRBV7-2,NA,TRBJ2-1,TGTGCCAGCAGCGTCTTTGTGTCTTGGGGGCAGTTCTTC,CASSVFVSWGQFF